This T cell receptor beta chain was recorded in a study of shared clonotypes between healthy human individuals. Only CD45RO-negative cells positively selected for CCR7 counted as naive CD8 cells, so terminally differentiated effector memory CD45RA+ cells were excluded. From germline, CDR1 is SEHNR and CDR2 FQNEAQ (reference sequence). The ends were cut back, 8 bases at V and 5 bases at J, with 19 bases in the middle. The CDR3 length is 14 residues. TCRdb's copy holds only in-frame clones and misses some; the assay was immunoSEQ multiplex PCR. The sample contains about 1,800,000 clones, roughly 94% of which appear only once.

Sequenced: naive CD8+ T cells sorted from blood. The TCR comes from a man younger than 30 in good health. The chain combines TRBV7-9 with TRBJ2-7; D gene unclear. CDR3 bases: TGTGCCAGCGATTCAACAGTAACTTCGGACGAGCAGTACTTC. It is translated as CASDSTVTSDEQYF.